The present T cell receptor (beta chain) was sequenced within a study of vaccination and CD4 T cells after COVID-19. Study-level background: Samples after vaccination came a median 72 days past dose two, ranging 14 to 241.

Per the germline V gene, CDR1 is LNHDA and CDR2 is SQIVND (reference sequence). The CDR3 is 13 amino acids. V dropped 6 bases and J dropped 0 bases, with 3 bases sitting between them. The Oncomine TCR Beta short-read assay generated sequence data from the DNA of cultured CD4+ T cells. Cultures of CD4+ T cells served as the source for extracting genomic DNA. TCRdb re-called the PCR reads with MiXCR, one entry per CDR3 protein. Of some 8,600 distinct CDR3 sequences listed, around two fifths are singletons. Treatment in this sample: roughly 10-day PBMC culture with coronavirus spike peptide pools or control peptides (ViraFEST assay). It was before the COVID-19 pandemic (2011-2018) that the unexposed donor's CD4+ T cells were collected. Using peptide pools, antigen-specific T cells were expanded in ViraFEST before TCRs were sequenced. Approximately 2 million PBMCs were grown per well alongside approximately 9.4 IU/ml IL-2 and approximately 9.2 ug/ml peptide pools. Whenever cell numbers allowed, CD4+ T cells from unexposed donors were probed with SARS-CoV-2 S/N and four cold-coronavirus spikes.

In regard to this clonotype: What it binds is not known.

The receptor comes from a human donor in good health. Source material: CD4+ T cells from blood, cultured in vitro. The chain is built from TRBV19 and TRBJ2-6; D uncertain. CDR3: CASSLSGANVLTF. For the CDR3, the DNA is TGTGCCAGTAGCCTCTCTGGGGCCAACGTCCTGACTTTC.